The TCR beta chain under discussion was sequenced for a study of blood T cell repertoires in COVID-19. On the study more broadly: PBMCs, B-cell-depleted T cells, or T cells provided the cDNA or gDNA that made up the material.

Original analysis: Cell counts per sample came from amplifying reference gene primers. Method: immunoSEQ multiplex PCR; TCRdb's copy keeps in-frame clones and lacks some. V, J and clone size are taken as reported in that table, and D and trimming were inferred from the DNA itself. The data show about 200,000 clones, 80% seen once. The CDR3 contains 15 residues. CDR1 SGHNT and CDR2 YENEEA come from the germline V gene. With 1 base clipped from V and 7 bases from J, the junction kept 2 bases outside the gene matches. Participant-given clinical history determined each cohort assignment. The sequence derives from a woman aged 35 to 49 with acute COVID-19. Sequencing input: PBMCs or T cells enriched from blood (not recorded which). J is TRBJ2-1 and V is TRBV11-3, with 12 bases lining up with TRBD2. CDR3 sequence reads: CASSLGLAGGNEQFF. In nucleotides, the CDR3 is TGTGCCAGCAGCTTAGGCCTAGCGGGGGGGAATGAGCAGTTCTTC.